Presented here are 17 T cell receptor beta chains from one specimen sequenced in a study of blood T cell repertoires in COVID-19. TCRdb's copy holds only in-frame clones and misses some; the assay was immunoSEQ multiplex PCR. Of roughly 70,000 clones listed, around 86% are singletons. Sample: peripheral blood. The receptors shown here come from a man in his 70s with active COVID-19.

This chain links TRBV19 with TRBJ2-4; D is perhaps TRBD2 (6 bases). This CDR3 contains 12 residues. V gave up 6 bases and J gave up 8 bases, with 11 bases separating them. CDR1 is LNHDA and CDR2 is SQIVND in the germline V gene (reference sequence). CDR3 bases: TGTGCCAGTAGGGGGCCGGGGGACATTCAGTACTTC. This translates into CASRGPGDIQYF.

This chain joins TRBV3-1 (or the pseudogene TRBV3-2) and TRBJ1-1, with D uncertain. The CDR3 is 12 amino acids. The germline V and J ends were trimmed by 5 bases and 1 base, with 5 bases remaining between them. Germline V CDR1 and CDR2: LGHDT, YNNKEL (reference sequence). The CDR3 DNA reads TGTGCCAGCAGCTCCTCGAACACTGAAGCTTTCTTT. Translation: CASSSSNTEAFF.

The chain links TRBV6-5 to TRBJ2-2, with D hard to call. This CDR3 has 15 residues. CDR1 is MNHEY and CDR2 is SVGAGI in the germline V gene. V was shortened by 7 bases and J by 5 bases, with 17 bases between the two germline ends. CDR3 protein: CASNPATPRTGELFF. Here the CDR3 DNA reads TGTGCCAGCAACCCGGCGACCCCCAGGACCGGGGAGCTGTTTTTT.

The chain combines TRBV10-3 with TRBJ2-7, with 10 bases lining up with TRBD1. V lost 6 bases, J lost 3 bases, and 2 bases stayed unmatched. The CDR3 spans 13 residues. The germline V gene has CDR1 ENHRY and CDR2 SYGVKD. CDR3 sequence (DNA): TGTGCCATCAGCCGGACAGGGGGCTACGAGCAGTACTTC. As protein: CAISRTGGYEQYF.

A few counts support this clone. J is TRBJ1-3 and V is TRBV13; D is uncertain. Deletions cut 5 bases from V and 1 base from J, with 15 bases between. In germline, CDR1 is PRHDT, CDR2 FYEKMQ (reference sequence). CDR3 length: 16 residues. The CDR3 DNA reads as TGTGCCAGCAGCCCCCGAGGTGGTGGGTCTGGAAACACCATATATTTT. This codes for CASSPRGGGSGNTIYF.

This sequence joins TRBV2 and TRBJ1-1; D possibly corresponds to TRBD1 (6 bases). V shed 3 bases and J shed 4 bases, with 15 bases lying between them. CDR3 length: 15 residues. CDR1 is SNHLY and CDR2 is FYNNEI in the germline V gene. CDR3 nucleotide sequence: TGTGCCAGCAGTGAGCTAGGGGGAGTAGGCACTGAAGCTTTCTTT. Translation gives CASSELGGVGTEAFF.

The chain is built from TRBV7-3 and TRBJ2-2; D ambiguous. The germline V gene encodes CDR1 SGHTA and CDR2 FQGTGA. V lost 6 bases, J lost 3 bases, and 5 bases lay in between. This CDR3 comprises 12 residues. The CDR3 reads CASRADTGELFF. CDR3 nucleotide sequence: TGTGCCAGCAGGGCAGACACCGGGGAGCTGTTTTTT.

The gene calls are TRBV6-4 and TRBJ2-1; TRBD2 might be the D (6 bases). The germline V gene encodes CDR1 MRHNA and CDR2 SNTAGT. Trimming left V 6 bases short and J 10 bases short, with 25 bases between. The CDR3 loop spans 16 amino acids. The CDR3 sequence: CASSPELAPDRGEQFF. The DNA of the CDR3 is TGTGCCAGCAGCCCGGAGCTAGCGCCCGACCGAGGGGAGCAGTTCTTC.

This chain connects TRBV6-6 to TRBJ2-1, with TRBD2 as a possible D gene (5 bases). Germline V lookup: CDR1 MNHNY, CDR2 SVGAGI (reference sequence). The CDR3 consists of 12 residues. V was clipped by 8 bases and J by 8 bases, with 13 bases between them. The CDR3 DNA is TGTGCCAGCTGCCGGGGTAGGGATGAGCAGTTCTTC. Protein product: CASCRGRDEQFF.

This rearrangement joins TRBV24-1 to TRBJ1-2, with 11 bases matching TRBD1. Germline trimming cut 5 bases from V and 7 bases from J; bases unmatched to any gene: 8. This CDR3 has 15 residues. In germline, CDR1 is KGHDR, CDR2 SFDVKD. The CDR3: CATSATGQGAGGYTF. CDR3 DNA: TGTGCCACCAGTGCGACCGGACAGGGGGCGGGTGGCTACACCTTC.

This chain uses TRBV23-1 with TRBJ2-7; 9 bases are shared with TRBD1. TRBV23-1 belongs to the ORF category, with a function that is uncertain. CDR3 size: 12 residues. Losses at the gene ends were 11 bases for V and 5 bases for J; bases not matched to a gene: 7. CDR3 in DNA: TGCGCCCCAGGACAGGGGAGAAACGAGCAGTACTTC. It yields the protein CAPGQGRNEQYF.

The rearrangement uses TRBV20-1 and TRBJ2-7, with a tentative D call TRBD2 (7 bases). V lost 6 bases to trimming and J lost 6 bases, with 12 bases between them. CDR1 and CDR2 from the germline V gene are DFQATT and SNEGSKA (reference sequence). The CDR3 contains 11 residues. The CDR3: CSAGGGGEQYF. CDR3 sequence (DNA): TGCAGTGCAGGGGGGGGCGGCGAGCAGTACTTC.

This chain links TRBV6-2 or TRBV6-3 with TRBJ1-2, with a tentative D call TRBD1 (6 bases). Germline-derived CDR1 and CDR2 are MNHEY and SVGEGT. Trimming cost V 0 bases and J 4 bases, with 12 bases left between them. The CDR3 contains 15 residues. This CDR3 is CASSYSAGAIYGYTF. In DNA, the CDR3 is TGTGCCAGCAGTTACTCGGCAGGGGCTATCTATGGCTACACCTTC.

This chain links TRBV5-1 with TRBJ1-1; D ambiguous. In germline, CDR1 is SGHRS, CDR2 YFSETQ. This CDR3 has 14 amino acids. The V and J ends lost 1 base and 0 bases respectively, with 7 bases between them. The CDR3, as DNA: TGCGCCAGCAGCTTGAGCACCATGAACACTGAAGCTTTCTTT. It specifies CASSLSTMNTEAFF.

The rearrangement uses TRBV10-3 and TRBJ1-4; 11 nucleotides agree with TRBD1. The germline CDR1 and CDR2 sequences are ENHRY and SYGVKD. Losses at the gene ends were 10 bases for V and 9 bases for J; bases not matched to a gene: 4. The CDR3 spans 12 residues. CDR3 residues: CATRDRGKKLFF. CDR3 nucleotide sequence: TGTGCCACCAGGGACAGGGGGAAAAAACTGTTTTTT.

The chain joins TRBV15 to TRBJ2-3; 7 nucleotides line up with TRBD2. Germline-derived CDR1 and CDR2 are LNHNV and YYDKDF (reference sequence). Unmatched junction bases numbered 12, after V lost 5 bases and J lost 1 base. This CDR3 contains 17 residues. The CDR3 spells CATSPGEGKRGTDTQYF. The CDR3 DNA reads as TGTGCCACCAGCCCCGGGGAGGGAAAAAGGGGCACAGATACGCAGTATTTT. Using reference TRBV15 and TRBJ2-3 for the parts outside the CDR3, the full variable domain is DAMVIQNPRYQVTQFGKPVTLSCSQTLNHNVMYWYQQKSSQAPKLLFHYYDKDFNNEADTPDNFQSRRPNTSFCFLDIRSPGLGDTAMYLCATSPGEGKRGTDTQYFGPGTRLTVL.

In its sample, this clone was seen a few times. The rearrangement uses TRBV7-9 and TRBJ1-2, with 7 bases lining up with TRBD1. This CDR3 contains 12 residues. Trimming cost V 4 bases and J 8 bases; bases outside gene matches: 4. CDR1 is SEHNR, CDR2 FQNEAQ, per germline (reference sequence). The CDR3, as DNA: TGTGCCAGCAGCTCCGGACAGGAGGGCTACACCTTC. Residues: CASSSGQEGYTF.